The present T cell receptor beta chain was sequenced within a study of blood T cell repertoires in COVID-19. Study information: There were acute and convalescent COVID-19 samples, and they came from the United States, Italy and Spain. Sources were T cells, B-cell-depleted T cells, or PBMCs; the material itself was cDNA or gDNA.

This clone was counted a few times. Per the germline V gene, CDR1 is MGHRA and CDR2 is YSYEKL. Trimming took off 4 bases at V and 5 bases at J, with 14 bases between the two ends. There are 14 residues in the CDR3. Assay used: immunoSEQ multiplex PCR; TCRdb lists only in-frame clones, some missing. The table lists about 130,000 clones, approximately 74% of them singletons, with less than 2.5% in the top ten. Input material: peripheral blood. The chain has TRBV4-1 and TRBJ2-5; tentative D call: TRBD1 (6 bases). The TCR comes from a woman between 70 and 85 years old with acute or convalescent COVID-19. The CDR3 region is CASSPEGQGETQYF. CDR3 in DNA: TGCGCCAGCAGCCCCGAGGGGCAGGGGGAGACCCAGTACTTC.